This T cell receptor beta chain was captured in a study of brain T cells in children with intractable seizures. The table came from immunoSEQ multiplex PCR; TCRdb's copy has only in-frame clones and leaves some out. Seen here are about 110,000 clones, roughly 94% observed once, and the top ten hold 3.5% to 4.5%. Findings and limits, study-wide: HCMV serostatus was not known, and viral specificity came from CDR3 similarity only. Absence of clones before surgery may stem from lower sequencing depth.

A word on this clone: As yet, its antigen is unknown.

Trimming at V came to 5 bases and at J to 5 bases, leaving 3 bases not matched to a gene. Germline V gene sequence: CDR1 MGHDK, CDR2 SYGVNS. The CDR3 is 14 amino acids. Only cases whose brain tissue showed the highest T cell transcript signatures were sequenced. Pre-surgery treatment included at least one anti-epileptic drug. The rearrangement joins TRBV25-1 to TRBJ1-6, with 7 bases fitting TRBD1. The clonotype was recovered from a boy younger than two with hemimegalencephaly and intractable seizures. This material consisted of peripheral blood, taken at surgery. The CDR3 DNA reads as TGTGCCAGCAGTACGGGACAGAATAATTCACCCCTCCACTTT. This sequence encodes CASSTGQNNSPLHF. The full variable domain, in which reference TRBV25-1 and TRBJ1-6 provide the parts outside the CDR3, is EADIYQTPRYLVIGTGKKITLECSQTMGHDKMYWYQQDPGMELHLIHYSYGVNSTEKGDLSSESTVSRIRTEHFPLTLESARPSHTSQYLCASSTGQNNSPLHFGNGTRLTVT.